Listed below are T cell receptor beta chains from one sample, sequenced in a study of shared clonotypes between healthy human individuals. Repertoires were generated with immunoSEQ multiplex PCR, while TCRdb's copy carries only in-frame clones and drops some. Seen here are approximately 1.5 million clones, around 98.5% observed once, and the top ten hold 0.3% to 0.45%. Sequencing was performed on naive CD4+ T cells sorted from blood. The receptors shown here come from a man aged 30 to 45 in good health. The CDR3 runs from the conserved cysteine through the conserved F or W. Fields, in order: clone size, J gene, D gene, V gene, CDR3 DNA, CDR3 protein. D genes are given only for firm matches. Clone size is not always given. Where it is, it says once, few, many or a class for expanded clones.

size: .; J: TRBJ2-5; D: .; V: TRBV5-1; DNA: TGCGCCAGCAGCTTCGGTAGCGAAGAGACCCAGTACTTC; CDR3: CASSFGSEETQYF
size: .; J: TRBJ2-7; D: TRBD1; V: TRBV28; DNA: TGTGCCAGCAGTTTAGTGGAGGGGACAGGTGGCTACGAGCAGTACTTC; CDR3: CASSLVEGTGGYEQYF
size: .; J: TRBJ2-1; D: TRBD2; V: TRBV6-1; DNA: TGTGCCAGTTCTACTGCGGGAGGTCACTACAATGAGCAGTTCTTC; CDR3: CASSTAGGHYNEQFF
size: .; J: TRBJ2-7; D: .; V: TRBV2; DNA: TGTGCCAGCAGTGAAGCCCCCTCAACCTACGAGCAGTACTTC; CDR3: CASSEAPSTYEQYF
size: .; J: TRBJ2-1; D: .; V: TRBV6-5; DNA: TGTGCCAGCAGGGGACGCAAGAGCTCCTACAATGAGCAGTTCTTC; CDR3: CASRGRKSSYNEQFF
size: .; J: TRBJ2-7; D: .; V: TRBV7-9; DNA: TGTGCCAGCAGCTTCTGGGACCAAGCTACGAAGCAGTACTTC; CDR3: CASSFWDQATKQYF
size: .; J: TRBJ1-1; D: .; V: TRBV5-1; DNA: TGCGCCAGCAGCTTTGGAGTTAAGGACACTGAAGCTTTCTTT; CDR3: CASSFGVKDTEAFF
size: .; J: TRBJ2-5; D: .; V: TRBV25-1; DNA: TGTGCCAGCAGCAGGGGATCGGCGGTGAAAGAGACCCAGTACTTC; CDR3: CASSRGSAVKETQYF
size: .; J: TRBJ1-1; D: .; V: TRBV14; DNA: TGTGCCAGCAGCCAAGAACTGGGCGCCACTGAAGCTTTCTTT; CDR3: CASSQELGATEAFF
size: once; J: TRBJ2-4; D: .; V: TRBV4-3; DNA: TGCGCCAGCAGCCAAGAACTCGGCCTAGCCAAAAACATTCAGTACTTC; CDR3: CASSQELGLAKNIQYF
size: .; J: TRBJ2-2; D: .; V: TRBV7-9; DNA: TGTGCCAGCAGCAAAGGGGACACTGACACCGGGGAGCTGTTTTTT; CDR3: CASSKGDTDTGELFF
size: .; J: TRBJ1-2; D: TRBD1; V: TRBV7-9; DNA: TGTGCCAGCACCCAGGGGGGGAACTATGGCTACACCTTC; CDR3: CASTQGGNYGYTF
size: .; J: TRBJ1-1; D: TRBD1; V: TRBV28; DNA: TGTGCCAGCAGTTCGACAGGGGTGGGAAACACTGAAGCTTTCTTT; CDR3: CASSSTGVGNTEAFF
size: .; J: TRBJ1-4; D: .; V: TRBV19; DNA: TGTGCCAGTAGTATCGGACCCAACCCCAAACTGTTTTTT; CDR3: CASSIGPNPKLFF
size: .; J: TRBJ2-3; D: TRBD2; V: TRBV12-5; DNA: TGTGCTAGTGGTTTGGCGATTAGCGGGAGGGCAAATACGCAGTATTTT; CDR3: CASGLAISGRANTQYF
size: once; J: TRBJ2-1; D: .; V: TRBV7-2; DNA: TGTGCCAGCAGCTTAAGGGGGAGAGGGACCTACAATGAGCAGTTCTTC; CDR3: CASSLRGRGTYNEQFF
size: .; J: TRBJ2-7; D: .; V: TRBV5-5; DNA: TGTGCCAGCAGGTTTGGGGCAGGGAAAACCTACGAGCAGTACTTC; CDR3: CASRFGAGKTYEQYF
size: .; J: TRBJ2-3; D: .; V: TRBV29-1; DNA: TGCAGCGTTGCGGGGACAATCACAGATACGCAGTATTTT; CDR3: CSVAGTITDTQYF